What follows are 10 T cell receptor beta chains derived from one specimen sequenced in a study of T cells after yellow fever vaccination. TCRdb itself ran the 5' RACE reads through MiXCR, one entry per CDR3 protein. Of roughly 330,000 distinct CDR3 sequences listed, almost 4% were seen once; the top ten hold 24%. Here the sequenced sample was PBMCs, taken 5 days after the yellow fever booster vaccination. These receptor sequences come from a man aged 18 to 29 who received the YFV17D yellow fever vaccine.

The chain carries TRBV11-2 and TRBJ2-1; D might be TRBD1 (5 bases). V lost 6 bases, J lost 10 bases, and 13 bases lay in between. Germline CDR1 is SGHAT and CDR2 is FQNNGV. The CDR3 totals 12 residues. This CDR3 reads CASRHQGYEQFF. CDR3 sequence (DNA): TGTGCCAGCAGACACCAGGGATACGAGCAGTTCTTC.

This clonotype showed up just a few times. The CDR3 spells CASSLRLAGPQETQYF. As DNA, the CDR3 is TGCGCCAGCAGCCTCAGACTAGCGGGGCCACAAGAGACCCAGTACTTC. The J gene is TRBJ2-5, the V gene TRBV5-1; 11 bases align to TRBD2. The CDR3 loop spans 16 amino acids. Losses at the gene ends were 4 bases for V and 2 bases for J; bases not matched to a gene: 7. Germline lookup yields CDR1 SGHRS and CDR2 YFSETQ.

This clonotype occurred many times. The chain joins TRBV6-1 to TRBJ2-3; D ambiguous. The germline V and J ends were trimmed by 5 bases and 0 bases, with 9 bases remaining between them. This CDR3 has 14 amino acids. Germline V gives CDR1 MNHNS, CDR2 SASEGT. CDR3 sequence (DNA): TGTGCCAGCAGTAGGGTGGCTAGCACAGATACGCAGTATTTT. Translating it yields CASSRVASTDTQYF.

This clonotype was counted only a few times. The chain employs TRBV6-5 and TRBJ1-6, with D perhaps TRBD1 (5 bases). Looked up from germline, CDR1 is MNHEY and CDR2 is SVGAGI. Trimming cost V 0 bases and J 0 bases, with 9 bases left between them. The CDR3 runs to 17 residues. CDR3 bases: TGTGCCAGCAGTTACTCCAGGGATCGCTCCTATAATTCACCCCTCCACTTT. It yields the protein CASSYSRDRSYNSPLHF.

DNA for the CDR3: TGTGCCATCAGTGAGGGGAGGGGGACGCGCGAGCAGTACGTC. This translates into CAISEGRGTREQYV. The chain uses TRBV10-3 and TRBJ2-7; tentative D call: TRBD2 (7 bases). CDR1 and CDR2 from the germline V gene are ENHRY and SYGVKD. This CDR3 has 14 residues. With 2 bases removed from V and 6 bases from J, the gap between germline ends came to 14 bases.

This clonotype has more than one count but fewer than ten. The genes are TRBV10-1 and TRBJ1-5; weak D call: TRBD1 (6 bases). V shed 10 bases and J shed 6 bases, with 25 bases lying between them. The CDR3 spans 16 residues. Germline V CDR1 and CDR2: WNHNN, SYGVQD (reference sequence). The DNA of the CDR3 is TGCGCCATCCCATCAGACAGGAAAAAAACAGGTCAGCCCCAGCATTTT. This translates into CAIPSDRKKTGQPQHF.

This clonotype was seen repeatedly, ten times or more. The V gene is TRBV5-5, the J gene TRBJ2-7, with D possibly matching TRBD2 (6 bases). The CDR3 contains 13 residues. Per germline, CDR1 SGHKS and CDR2 YYEKEE (reference sequence). The germline V and J ends were trimmed by 4 bases and 6 bases, with 14 bases remaining between them. DNA of the CDR3: TGTGCCAGCAGCCTGCTTGGGAGGATCGAGCAGTACTTC. Its translation is CASSLLGRIEQYF. The full variable domain, completed using reference TRBV5-5 and TRBJ2-7, is DAGVTQSPTHLIKTRGQQVTLRCSPISGHKSVSWYQQVLGQGPQFIFQYYEKEERGRGNFPDRFSARQFPNYSSELNVNALLLGDSALYLCASSLLGRIEQYFGPGTRLTVT.

This clonotype has more than one count but fewer than ten. The chain recombines TRBV19 with TRBJ1-5; D gene unclear. V shed 3 bases and J shed 3 bases, with 12 bases lying between them. The germline CDR1 and CDR2 sequences are LNHDA and SQIVND (reference sequence). This CDR3 region has 15 residues. The DNA of the CDR3 is TGTGCCAGTAGTATGGGTCCGCAGTCCAATCAGCCCCAGCATTTT. It is translated as CASSMGPQSNQPQHF.

This clonotype was picked up many times. V usage is TRBV12-3 or TRBV12-4 and J usage is TRBJ2-1, with D perhaps matching TRBD1 or TRBD2 (6 bases each). The CDR3 is 19 amino acids. V lost 4 bases to trimming and J lost 9 bases, with 31 bases between them. CDR3 sequence (DNA): TGTGCCAGCAGTTCTCAGGCCCGGGGGCTGGCGGTGAAACTTCGTGAGCAGTTCTTC. Its protein is CASSSQARGLAVKLREQFF.

This clonotype was seen only a few times. The chain carries TRBV19 and TRBJ1-2; no clear D. V gave up 0 bases and J gave up 4 bases, with 12 bases separating them. The CDR3 is made up of 15 amino acids. Per germline, CDR1 LNHDA and CDR2 SQIVND (reference sequence). CDR3: CASSIDPLVGYGYTF. CDR3 bases: TGTGCCAGTAGTATAGATCCTCTGGTTGGCTATGGCTACACCTTC.